Below are 12 T cell receptor beta chains sequenced from a single sample in a study of cytomegalovirus exposure and HLA in healthy donors. The data were produced by immunoSEQ multiplex PCR, yet TCRdb's version contains in-frame clones alone and is incomplete. The sample has around 170,000 clones; approximately 90% are singletons. Sequenced sample: PBMCs. The receptors were sampled from a man between 18 and 29 years old in good health and CMV-seronegative.

The rearrangement links TRBV29-1 to TRBJ2-7; a weak D match, TRBD2 (8 bases). The CDR3 has 14 residues. V was shortened by 3 bases and J by 3 bases, with 15 bases between the two germline ends. Germline-derived CDR1 and CDR2 are SQVTM and ANQGSEA. Here the CDR3 DNA reads TGCAGCGTTGACCGGGGGGGACAGAGCTACGAGCAGTACTTC. Its protein product is CSVDRGGQSYEQYF.

The V and J genes are TRBV29-1 and TRBJ2-3; D perhaps matches TRBD1 (5 bases). V lost 3 bases and J lost 6, with 22 bases in between. The CDR3 sequence is 16 residues long. Germline V gene sequence: CDR1 SQVTM, CDR2 ANQGSEA. CDR3 coding DNA: TGCAGCGTTGAGGCCCCAGGGCAGGATAGAGGCGATACGCAGTATTTT. It codes for CSVEAPGQDRGDTQYF.

The V call is TRBV15, the J call TRBJ1-6, with TRBD1 identical over 8 bases. V lost 1 base, J lost 10 bases, and 6 bases stayed unmatched. Germline CDR1 LNHNV, CDR2 YYDKDF (reference sequence). This CDR3 has 15 amino acids. CDR3: CATSRVRTGNSPLHF. CDR3 DNA: TGTGCCACCAGCAGAGTTCGGACAGGGAACTCACCCCTCCACTTT.

This clone was found once. CDR3 amino acids: CASSVANIWGSTDTQYF. The DNA of the CDR3 is TGTGCCAGCAGCGTAGCTAATATCTGGGGCAGCACAGATACGCAGTATTTT. This chain joins TRBV9 and TRBJ2-3; TRBD1 might be the D (5 bases). CDR1 is SGDLS and CDR2 is YYNGEE in the germline V gene. Trimming left V 0 bases short and J 0 bases short, with 14 bases between. This CDR3 comprises 17 residues.

In this sample, this clone turned up a few times. The CDR3 loop is CASRGSNQPQHF. The CDR3 bases are TGTGCCAGCAGGGGGTCTAATCAGCCCCAGCATTTT. The chain employs TRBV19 and TRBJ1-5, with TRBD1 matching 7 bases. The CDR3 spans 12 residues. J lost 4 bases, V lost 9 bases, and 3 bases had no gene match. CDR1 and CDR2 (germline): LNHDA, SQIVND (reference sequence).

The V call is TRBV28, the J call TRBJ2-7; a weak D match, TRBD1 (5 bases). The V end was cut by 5 bases, the J end by 4 bases, with 9 bases between. Per germline, CDR1 MDHEN and CDR2 SYDVKM. This CDR3 spans 12 amino acids. The CDR3: CASSPRVYEQYF. For the CDR3, the DNA is TGTGCCAGCAGTCCCAGGGTGTACGAGCAGTACTTC.

The rearrangement uses TRBV6-5 and TRBJ2-2; TRBD1 matches at 7 bases. CDR3 size: 16 residues. Germline loops: CDR1 MNHEY, CDR2 SVGAGI. Trimming at V came to 2 bases and at J to 0 bases, leaving 3 bases not matched to a gene. The DNA for the CDR3 is TGTGCCAGCAGTTACGGTGGGACAGCGAACACCGGGGAGCTGTTTTTT. Its protein product is CASSYGGTANTGELFF.

The chain uses TRBV19 and TRBJ1-5, with D possibly matching TRBD1 (6 bases). Trimming cost V 4 bases and J 5 bases, with 9 bases left between them. This CDR3 region has 13 residues. CDR1 and CDR2 from the germline V gene are LNHDA and SQIVND (reference sequence). CDR3 protein: CASSRGRDQPQHF. The CDR3 DNA reads as TGTGCCAGTAGTAGGGGGCGGGATCAGCCCCAGCATTTT.

The chain combines TRBV7-9 with TRBJ2-3; TRBD2 might be the D (6 bases). The CDR3 has 14 residues. Germline CDR1 and CDR2: SEHNR and FQNEAQ (reference sequence). V gave up 2 bases and J gave up 2 bases, with 8 bases separating them. CDR3 amino acids: CASSLSGSTDTQYF. The CDR3 nucleotides are TGTGCCAGCAGCTTAAGCGGGTCCACAGATACGCAGTATTTT.

The V and J genes are TRBV5-1 and TRBJ2-2, with 7 bases matching TRBD2. The CDR3 contains 16 residues. V was clipped by 1 base and J by 0 bases; unmatched bases: 3. Germline CDR1 is SGHRS and CDR2 is YFSETQ. This CDR3 is CASSLWLAANTGELFF. CDR3 nucleotide sequence: TGCGCCAGCAGCTTGTGGCTAGCGGCGAACACCGGGGAGCTGTTTTTT.

The V and J genes are TRBV4-2 and TRBJ1-1; 10 bases are a match to TRBD1. The length of the CDR3 is 16 residues. CDR1 is LGHNA, CDR2 YNFKEQ, per germline. J lost 3 bases, V lost 3 bases, and 7 bases had no gene match. This CDR3 reads CASSQNRQGAYTEAFF. As DNA, the CDR3 is TGTGCCAGCAGCCAGAACCGACAGGGGGCATACACTGAAGCTTTCTTT.

V usage is TRBV7-9 and J usage is TRBJ1-5; tentatively, D is TRBD1 (6 bases). Germline CDR1 reads SEHNR; CDR2 reads FQNEAQ (reference sequence). Trimming removed 5 bases from V and 5 bases from J, with 10 bases in between. The CDR3 runs to 13 residues. CDR3 DNA sequence: TGTGCCAGCAGCCCAGAGGGGGATCAGCCCCAGCATTTT. Amino acid sequence: CASSPEGDQPQHF.